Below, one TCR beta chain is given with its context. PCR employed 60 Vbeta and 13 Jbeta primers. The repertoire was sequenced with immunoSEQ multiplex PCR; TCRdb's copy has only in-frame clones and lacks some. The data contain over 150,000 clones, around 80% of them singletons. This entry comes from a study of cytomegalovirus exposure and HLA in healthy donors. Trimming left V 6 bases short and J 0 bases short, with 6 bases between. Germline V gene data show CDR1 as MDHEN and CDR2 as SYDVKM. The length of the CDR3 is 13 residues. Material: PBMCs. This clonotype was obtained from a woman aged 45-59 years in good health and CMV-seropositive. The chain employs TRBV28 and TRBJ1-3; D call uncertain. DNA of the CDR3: TGTGCCAGCAGCCCGTACTCTGGAAACACCATATATTTT. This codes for CASSPYSGNTIYF.